The clone carrying this T cell receptor (beta chain) showed up just a few times. Its antigen is unknown. PCR was performed using 60 Vbeta and 13 Jbeta primers. Assay used: immunoSEQ multiplex PCR; TCRdb lists only in-frame clones, some missing. This table has under 200,000 clones, 60% to 80% appearing once. These data originate in a study of cytomegalovirus exposure and HLA in healthy donors. Germline V gene data show CDR1 as SGHAT and CDR2 as FQNNGV. There are 14 residues in the CDR3. Trimming removed 5 bases from V and 7 bases from J; junction bases left unmatched: 7. Regarding the study as a whole: Under in vitro conditions, a few CMV-associated chains were confirmed as specific for CMV antigens. In a later analysis, a missense DCLRE1C variant was linked to TCR beta V- and J-gene trimming. As a later analysis revealed, the rate of TCR association differed by HLA locus, with DRB1 most and HLA-C fewest.

Sequenced sample: PBMCs. The source of this sequence is a male donor in good health and CMV-seronegative. V and J are TRBV11-2 and TRBJ2-7, with 11 bases matching TRBD2. In nucleotides, the CDR3 is TGTGCCAGCAGCCCAACTAGCGGGAGAGAAGAGCAGTACTTC. Amino acids: CASSPTSGREEQYF.